This TCR beta chain came from a study of control samples from healthy donors and cancer patients. Sequenced by immunoSEQ multiplex PCR; TCRdb stores in-frame clones only, minus some. This table holds some 410,000 clones, over 75% found once. The CDR3 runs to 15 residues. V was shortened by 1 base and J by 1 base, with 8 bases between the two germline ends. Germline V CDR1 and CDR2: SEHNR, FQNEAQ (reference sequence). The V call is TRBV7-9, the J call TRBJ1-5; a weak D match, TRBD1 (5 bases). The sequenced material came from PBMCs. The origin of this receptor is a man in his forties with head and neck cancer. CDR3 region: CASSLGDGSNQPQHF. In nucleotides, the CDR3 is TGTGCCAGCAGCTTAGGGGACGGGAGCAATCAGCCCCAGCATTTT.